Listed below are T cell receptor beta chains from one sample, sequenced in a study of Ad26.COV2.S vaccination and SARS-CoV-2 variants. Profiled with immunoSEQ multiplex PCR; TCRdb holds only in-frame clones, not every one. The table lists some 240,000 clones, roughly 85% of them singletons. The sequencing here drew on peripheral blood, taken in a trial of Ad26.COV2.S vaccine versus placebo. The source is a person aged 18-65 years who received the Ad26.COV2.S COVID-19 vaccine or a placebo. CDR3s include the opening cysteine and the closing phenylalanine or tryptophan. A D gene is named only where the DNA matches it firmly. Part of the rows lack a size; the others show once, few, many or a class for expanded clones.

>TRBV5-1|15|TRBJ1-1|NA|NA
CASSLDSAANTEAFF
TGCGCCAGCAGCTTGGACTCGGCGGCTAACACTGAAGCTTTCTTT
>TRBV7-9|17|TRBJ2-6|TRBD1|NA
CASRTTGANSGANVLTF
TGTGCCAGCAGAACGACAGGGGCAAACTCTGGGGCCAACGTCCTGACTTTC
>TRBV6-5|15|TRBJ1-2|TRBD1|NA
CASSITGTGNYGYTF
TGTGCCAGCAGTATTACCGGGACAGGAAACTATGGCTACACCTTC
>TRBV7-9|13|TRBJ1-5|NA|NA
CASNRDFNQPQHF
TGTGCCAGCAACAGGGATTTCAATCAGCCCCAGCATTTT
>TRBV11-2|14|TRBJ2-5|TRBD2|NA
CASSPDGGGKTQYF
TGTGCCAGCAGCCCCGACGGGGGGGGAAAGACCCAGTACTTC
>TRBV7-9|17|TRBJ2-5|TRBD2|NA
CASSLGWTSGAQETQYF
TGTGCCAGCAGCTTAGGTTGGACTAGCGGGGCTCAAGAGACCCAGTACTTC
>TRBV18|16|TRBJ2-5|NA|NA
CASSPRDGGNEETQYF
TGTGCCAGCTCGCCCCGAGATGGGGGGAATGAAGAGACCCAGTACTTC
>TRBV3-1/TRBV3-2|17|TRBJ2-3|NA|NA
CASSRRSLSAGTDTQYF
TGTGCCAGCAGCCGTCGGAGCTTAAGCGCCGGCACAGATACGCAGTATTTT
>TRBV30|15|TRBJ2-2|NA|NA
CAWSRIAVNTGELFF
TGTGCCTGGAGCCGGATAGCGGTCAACACCGGGGAGCTGTTTTTT
>TRBV19|14|TRBJ2-3|NA|NA
CASSSRGITDTQYF
TGTGCCAGTAGTTCGAGGGGGATCACAGATACGCAGTATTTT
>TRBV7-9|15|TRBJ2-2|NA|NA
CANSPEGGGAGELFF
TGTGCCAACTCCCCCGAGGGAGGTGGTGCCGGGGAGCTGTTTTTT
>TRBV5-1|13|TRBJ1-1|NA|few
CASSPGRAPEAFF
TGCGCCAGCAGCCCTGGACGGGCACCGGAAGCTTTCTTT
>TRBV6-5|13|TRBJ2-5|NA|NA
CASSYARGETQYF
TGTGCCAGCAGTTACGCTAGGGGTGAGACCCAGTACTTC
>TRBV7-9|13|TRBJ1-1|NA|NA
CASTRMSNTEAFF
TGTGCCAGCACCCGAATGTCGAACACTGAAGCTTTCTTT
>TRBV7-9|15|TRBJ1-1|TRBD1|NA
CASSADRGPDTEAFF
TGTGCCAGCAGCGCGGACAGGGGGCCTGACACTGAAGCTTTCTTT
>TRBV5-4|16|TRBJ2-1|TRBD2|NA
CASSSGLAGGPSTLVF
TGTGCCAGCAGCTCTGGACTAGCGGGAGGGCCTAGCACTTTAGTCTTC
>TRBV18|16|TRBJ1-6|NA|NA
CASSPRGHSYNSPLHF
TGTGCCAGCTCACCTCGGGGCCACTCCTATAATTCACCCCTCCACTTT
>TRBV12-3/TRBV12-4|13|TRBJ1-5|NA|NA
CASRPGGNQPQHF
TGTGCCAGCAGACCAGGGGGCAATCAGCCCCAGCATTTT
>TRBV18|15|TRBJ1-1|NA|NA
CASSPEGNWGTEAFF
TGTGCCAGCTCACCAGAGGGGAATTGGGGCACTGAAGCTTTCTTT
>TRBV6-2/TRBV6-3|19|TRBJ2-5|TRBD1|NA
CASSYSFGPGTGIQETQYF
TGTGCCAGCAGTTACTCGTTTGGTCCCGGGACAGGGATACAAGAGACCCAGTACTTC
>TRBV29-1|18|TRBJ2-3|NA|NA
CSVTVGLVLKRYTDTQYF
TGCAGCGTTACTGTAGGGTTAGTTTTAAAGCGGTACACAGATACGCAGTATTTT
>TRBV5-6|16|TRBJ1-6|NA|NA
CASSKNGQRHNSPLHF
TGTGCCAGCAGCAAGAATGGACAGCGCCATAATTCACCCCTCCACTTT
>TRBV19|13|TRBJ1-1|NA|NA
CASSSGLNTEAFF
TGTGCCAGTAGTTCCGGGTTGAACACTGAAGCTTTCTTT
>TRBV6-1|13|TRBJ1-5|NA|NA
CASSDSPIQPQHF
TGTGCCAGCAGTGACAGTCCTATTCAGCCCCAGCATTTT
>TRBV5-1|15|TRBJ1-3|NA|NA
CASSVSGFSGNTIYF
TGCGCCAGCAGCGTTTCAGGGTTCTCTGGAAACACCATATATTTT
>TRBV6-2/TRBV6-3|16|TRBJ2-7|NA|NA
CASSYSPAGRTSEQYF
TGTGCCAGCAGTTACTCACCTGCAGGGAGGACGTCCGAGCAGTACTTC
>TRBV2|14|TRBJ2-5|TRBD2|NA
CASSDPGTRETQYF
TGTGCCAGCAGTGACCCCGGGACTAGAGAGACCCAGTACTTC
>TRBV3-1/TRBV3-2|12|TRBJ2-3|NA|NA
CASSQDAPGLYF
TGTGCCAGCAGCCAAGATGCCCCGGGTCTCTATTTT
>TRBV29-1|13|TRBJ2-5|NA|NA
CSVIVTEKETQYF
TGCAGCGTCATCGTAACGGAGAAAGAGACCCAGTACTTC
>TRBV9|14|TRBJ2-2|NA|NA
CASSVVANTGELFF
TGTGCCAGCAGCGTAGTCGCGAACACCGGGGAGCTGTTTTTT
>TRBV9|13|TRBJ1-3|NA|NA
CASSVDNWNTIYF
TGTGCCAGCAGCGTCGACAACTGGAACACCATATATTTT